One TCR beta chain is described in this entry. Its antigen is not known. The sample originates from a study of T cells in Graves' hyperthyroidism and ophthalmopathy. About the research overall: At initial diagnosis, before any treatment had begun, peripheral blood was obtained.

J was trimmed by 3 bases and V by 5 bases; bases with no gene match: 7. Germline V CDR1 and CDR2: MNHNS, SASEGT. The CDR3 has 15 residues. Study-level results: Most clonotypes expanded in the thyroid (above 0.001) were also present in blood. The model forecast ophthalmopathy, anticipating it by a median around 6.4 months before onset.

Orbital computed tomography and thyroid ultrasound, together with serum TRAb and thyroxine and clinical symptoms, were used for diagnoses. Amplified regions were TCR beta CDR3 sequences from RNA transcripts. First-round RT-PCR targeting the TCR CDR3 was performed with the HTBI primer set. TCRdb used MiXCR to reprocess the multiplex PCR reads, holding one entry per CDR3 protein. This sample has a few hundred thousand distinct CDR3 sequences; 18% occur once, and the top ten carry about 49%. This TCR was recovered from a woman aged 50 to 60 with Graves' hyperthyroidism. The sequencing input was blood. The gene calls are TRBV6-1 and TRBJ2-7; the match to TRBD2 covers 10 bases. This CDR3 is CASSPQASGGYEQYF. CDR3 coding DNA: TGTGCCAGCAGTCCCCAGGCTAGCGGGGGCTACGAGCAGTACTTC.